These 13 T cell receptor beta chains originate from one sample sequenced in a study of T-cell reconstitution after alpha-beta-depleted transplantation in children. As it was prepared, the TCRbeta library received unique molecular identifiers. From the PCR reads, TCRdb called clonotypes with MiXCR, one entry per CDR3 protein. The table has about 610,000 distinct CDR3 sequences, 10% to 13% seen once. The starting material was PBMCs from the stem cell graft donor, obtained from the stem cell graft. Receptors originate from a human donor who donated a stem cell graft to a child with acute myeloid leukemia.

V and J are TRBV2 and TRBJ1-1; D possibly corresponds to TRBD1 (5 bases). CDR1 SNHLY and CDR2 FYNNEI come from the germline V gene. Trimming left V 5 bases short and J 7 bases short, with 20 bases between. The CDR3 has 15 amino acids. Here the CDR3 reads CASSSPLVWRGEAFF. In DNA form, the CDR3 reads TGTGCCAGCAGTTCCCCGCTGGTCTGGAGGGGTGAAGCTTTCTTT.

This clonotype has more than one count but fewer than ten. The chain is built from TRBV6-5 and TRBJ1-6; D is unclear. This CDR3 is 16 amino acids long. Trimming pared 6 bases from V and 8 bases from J, leaving 20 bases between. Germline V gene sequence: CDR1 MNHEY, CDR2 SVGAGI. Here the CDR3 reads CASSRGSQGWDSPLHF. In DNA, the CDR3 is TGTGCCAGCAGCCGAGGGAGCCAAGGGTGGGATTCACCCCTCCACTTT.

In its sample, this clonotype was seen a few times. The V and J genes are TRBV29-1 and TRBJ2-1, with 10 bases matching TRBD2. Per the germline V gene, CDR1 is SQVTM and CDR2 is ANQGSEA. This CDR3 is 16 amino acids long. J gave up 0 bases and V 4 bases, and 6 bases lay outside the gene matches. The CDR3: CSVVLASGSSYNEQFF. The DNA of the CDR3 is TGCAGCGTTGTTCTGGCTAGCGGGAGCTCCTACAATGAGCAGTTCTTC.

CDR3 protein: CASSAAGEVSGYTF. CDR3 DNA: TGTGCCAGCAGTGCCGCGGGGGAGGTCTCTGGCTACACCTTC. The V and J genes are TRBV12-3 or TRBV12-4 and TRBJ1-2, with a weak D call TRBD1 (5 bases). The CDR3 extends over 14 amino acids. With 5 bases removed from V and 7 bases from J, the gap between germline ends came to 17 bases.

The rearrangement uses TRBV5-5 and TRBJ1-1, with a tentative D call TRBD1 (6 bases). V was shortened by 1 base and J by 5 bases, with 15 bases between the two germline ends. Germline assignment: CDR1 SGHKS and CDR2 YYEKEE (reference sequence). The CDR3 runs to 15 residues. CDR3 amino acids: CASSLNWDTETEAFF. As DNA, the CDR3 is TGTGCCAGCAGCTTGAATTGGGACACCGAGACTGAAGCTTTCTTT.

This clonotype was counted ten times or more. The rearrangement uses TRBV10-3 and TRBJ2-3, with 9 nucleotides matching TRBD1. The CDR3 has 12 residues. Germline V gene lookup returns CDR1 ENHRY and CDR2 SYGVKD. The CDR3 DNA reads as TGTGCTACAGGGGGCAACACAGATACGCAGTATTTT. It yields the protein CATGGNTDTQYF.

This chain joins TRBV7-2 and TRBJ1-6; D not resolved. Germline CDR1 SGHTA, CDR2 FQGNSA. V was pared by 5 bases and J by 6 bases, with 5 bases between. The CDR3 consists of 12 residues. The CDR3 coding sequence is TGTGCCAGCAGCGTCAGTAATTCACCCCTCCACTTT. Translating it yields CASSVSNSPLHF.

The sample holds many counts of this clonotype. The chain is built from TRBV7-6 and TRBJ2-7; D is unresolved. Germline V lookup: CDR1 SGHVS, CDR2 FNYEAQ. V lost 1 base and J lost 0, with 10 bases in between. The CDR3 length is 15 residues. The CDR3 DNA sequence: TGTGCCAGCAGCTTAGAATTGGGCAGCTCCTACGAGCAGTACTTC. Translated: CASSLELGSSYEQYF. The full variable domain, completed using reference TRBV7-6 and TRBJ2-7, is GAGVSQSPRYKVTKRGQDVALRCDPISGHVSLYWYRQALGQGPEFLTYFNYEAQQDKSGLPNDRFSAERPEGSISTLTIQRTEQRDSAMYRCASSLELGSSYEQYFGPGTRLTVT.

The sample holds one count of this clonotype. The junction departs from the called germline gene at one end, perhaps through a read error. The chain couples TRBV20-1 to TRBJ2-3, with TRBD2 identical over 15 bases. The CDR3 totals 14 residues. Germline loops: CDR1 DFQATT, CDR2 SNEGSKA (reference sequence). CDR3 bases: TGCAGTTCGGGACTAGCGGGAGGAACAGATACGCAGTGTTTT. It encodes CSSGLAGGTDTQCF.

This clonotype was counted many times. This chain connects TRBV6-1 to TRBJ2-2, with D hard to call. This CDR3 comprises 17 residues. CDR1 is MNHNS, CDR2 SASEGT, per germline. V lost 7 bases, J lost 4 bases, and 22 bases lay in between. This CDR3 reads CASTPRRGGKITGELFF. The CDR3 DNA follows: TGTGCCAGCACCCCCCGCCGAGGCGGTAAAATCACCGGGGAGCTGTTTTTT.

In its sample, this clonotype was seen a few times. The chain couples TRBV20-1 to TRBJ2-1; D perhaps matches TRBD1 (6 bases). The germline V and J ends were trimmed by 0 bases and 6 bases, with 12 bases remaining between them. The germline CDR1 and CDR2 sequences are DFQATT and SNEGSKA (reference sequence). The CDR3 has 14 residues. Here the CDR3 reads CSARERTVGNEQFF. CDR3 sequence (DNA): TGCAGTGCTAGAGAAAGGACAGTCGGCAATGAGCAGTTCTTC.

This clonotype was seen more than once but under ten times. A much more abundant neighbour one base away suggests this may be a read error. The chain joins TRBV20-1 to TRBJ2-1; tentatively, D is TRBD2 (5 bases). The CDR3 sequence is 11 residues long. Trimming took 3 bases from V and 7 from J, leaving 7 bases between them. Germline assignment: CDR1 DFQATT and CDR2 SNEGSKA (reference sequence). The CDR3: CSASGENEQFF. CDR3 sequence (DNA): TGCAGTGCTAGCGGGGAGAATGAGCAGTTCTTC.

The genes are TRBV30 and TRBJ2-1; TRBD2 aligns across 13 bases. The CDR3 is made up of 15 amino acids. Germline-derived CDR1 and CDR2 are GTSNPN and SVGIG (reference sequence). V shed 2 bases and J 12 bases; nucleotides not matched to a gene: 10. The chain's CDR3 is CAWSLTSGRAGWQFF. For the CDR3, the DNA is TGTGCCTGGAGTTTAACTAGCGGGAGGGCCGGTTGGCAGTTCTTC.